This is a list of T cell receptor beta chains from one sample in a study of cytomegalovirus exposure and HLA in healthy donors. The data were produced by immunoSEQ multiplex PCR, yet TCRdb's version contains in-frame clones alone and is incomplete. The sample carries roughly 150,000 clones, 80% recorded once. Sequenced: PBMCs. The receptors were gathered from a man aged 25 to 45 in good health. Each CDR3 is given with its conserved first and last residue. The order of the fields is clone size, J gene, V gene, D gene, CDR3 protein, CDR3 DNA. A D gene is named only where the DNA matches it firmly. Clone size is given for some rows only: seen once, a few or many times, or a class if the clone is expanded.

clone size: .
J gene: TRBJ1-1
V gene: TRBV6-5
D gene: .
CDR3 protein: CASSPAEDTEAFF
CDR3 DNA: TGTGCCAGCAGCCCCGCGGAAGACACTGAAGCTTTCTTT

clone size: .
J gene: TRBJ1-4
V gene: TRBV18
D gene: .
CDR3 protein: CASLPPGRDEKLFF
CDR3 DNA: TGTGCCAGCTTACCCCCGGGAAGGGATGAAAAACTGTTTTTT

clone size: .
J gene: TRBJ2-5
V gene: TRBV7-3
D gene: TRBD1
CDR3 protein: CASSLSGQGVVETQYF
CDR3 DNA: TGTGCCAGCAGCTTATCTGGGCAGGGGGTGGTAGAGACCCAGTACTTC

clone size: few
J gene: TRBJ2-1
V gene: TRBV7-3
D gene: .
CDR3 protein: CASSPRSGATFFEQFF
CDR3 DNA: TGTGCCAGCAGCCCACGCAGCGGTGCCACCTTTTTTGAGCAGTTCTTC

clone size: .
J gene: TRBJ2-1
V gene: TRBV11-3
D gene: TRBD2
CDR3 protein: CASSSPGGAGDSHEQFF
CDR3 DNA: TGTGCCAGCAGCTCACCGGGGGGGGCGGGAGATAGCCATGAGCAGTTCTTC

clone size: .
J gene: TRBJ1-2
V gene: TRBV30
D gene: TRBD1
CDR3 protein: CAWSEQGDYGYTF
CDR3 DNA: TGTGCCTGGAGTGAACAGGGGGACTATGGCTACACCTTC

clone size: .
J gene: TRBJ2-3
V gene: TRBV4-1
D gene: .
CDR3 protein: CASSHLSLTDTQYF
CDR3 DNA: TGCGCCAGCAGCCACCTCTCACTTACAGATACGCAGTATTTT

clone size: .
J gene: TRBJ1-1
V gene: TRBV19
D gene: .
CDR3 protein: CASSIGRGAETEAFF
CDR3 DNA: TGTGCCAGTAGTATAGGTAGGGGTGCAGAAACTGAAGCTTTCTTT

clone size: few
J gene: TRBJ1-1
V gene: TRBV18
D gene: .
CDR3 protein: CASSPGPEAFF
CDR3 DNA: TGTGCCAGCTCGCCAGGCCCTGAAGCTTTCTTT

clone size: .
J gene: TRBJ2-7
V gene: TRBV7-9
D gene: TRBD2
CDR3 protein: CASSATSGRSFYEQYF
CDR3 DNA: TGTGCCAGCAGCGCTACTAGCGGGAGGTCCTTCTACGAGCAGTACTTC

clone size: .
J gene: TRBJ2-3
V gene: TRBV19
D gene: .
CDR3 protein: CASSLVRDTQYF
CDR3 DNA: TGTGCCAGTAGCCTAGTCCGAGATACGCAGTATTTT

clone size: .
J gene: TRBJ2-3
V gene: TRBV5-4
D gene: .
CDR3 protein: CASSTGDSRGADTQYF
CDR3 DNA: TGTGCCAGCAGCACAGGGGACTCGAGGGGGGCAGATACGCAGTATTTT

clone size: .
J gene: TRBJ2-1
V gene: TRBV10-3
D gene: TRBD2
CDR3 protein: CAISGSGSNEQFF
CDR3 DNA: TGTGCCATCTCTGGTAGCGGGAGCAATGAGCAGTTCTTC